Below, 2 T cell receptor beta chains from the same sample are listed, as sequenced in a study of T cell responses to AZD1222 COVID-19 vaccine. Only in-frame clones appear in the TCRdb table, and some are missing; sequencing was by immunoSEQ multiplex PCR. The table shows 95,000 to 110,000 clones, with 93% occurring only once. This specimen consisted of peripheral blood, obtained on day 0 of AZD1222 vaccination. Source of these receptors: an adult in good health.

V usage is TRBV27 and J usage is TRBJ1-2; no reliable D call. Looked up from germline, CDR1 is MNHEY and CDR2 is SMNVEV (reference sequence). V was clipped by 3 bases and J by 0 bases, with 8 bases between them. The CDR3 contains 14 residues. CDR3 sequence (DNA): TGTGCCAGCAGTTTCGCACCAGCTAACTATGGCTACACCTTC. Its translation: CASSFAPANYGYTF.

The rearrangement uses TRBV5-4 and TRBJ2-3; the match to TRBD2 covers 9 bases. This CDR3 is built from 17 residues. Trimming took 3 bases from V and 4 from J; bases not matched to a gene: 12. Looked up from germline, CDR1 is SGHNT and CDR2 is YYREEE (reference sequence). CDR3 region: CASSSPLGGRAPDTQYF. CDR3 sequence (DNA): TGTGCCAGCAGCTCACCCCTCGGCGGGAGGGCCCCAGATACGCAGTATTTT. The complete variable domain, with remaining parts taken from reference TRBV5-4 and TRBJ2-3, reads ETGVTQSPTHLIKTRGQQVTLRCSSQSGHNTVSWYQQALGQGPQFIFQYYREEENGRGNFPPRFSGLQFPNYSSELNVNALELDDSALYLCASSSPLGGRAPDTQYFGPGTRLTVL.